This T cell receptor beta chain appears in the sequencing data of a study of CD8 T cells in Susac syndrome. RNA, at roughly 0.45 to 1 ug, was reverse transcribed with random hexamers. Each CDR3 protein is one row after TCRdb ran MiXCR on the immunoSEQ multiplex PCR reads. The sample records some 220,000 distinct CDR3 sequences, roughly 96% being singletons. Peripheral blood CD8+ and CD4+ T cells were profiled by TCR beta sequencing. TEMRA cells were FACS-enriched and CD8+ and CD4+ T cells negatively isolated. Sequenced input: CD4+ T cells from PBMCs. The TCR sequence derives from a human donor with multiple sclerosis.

This CDR3 reads CSASSSHPPSGGLPLTQYF. The CDR3 region has the DNA TGCAGTGCTAGTAGCTCGCACCCCCCTAGCGGGGGGCTCCCTCTTACGCAGTATTTT. The chain combines TRBV20-1 with TRBJ2-3; 11 bases are a match to TRBD2. The V gene end was trimmed by 3 bases and the J gene end by 8 bases; junction bases not matched to a gene: 22. The CDR3 consists of 19 residues. Germline V gives CDR1 DFQATT, CDR2 SNEGSKA (reference sequence).